Listed below are T cell receptor beta chains from one sample, sequenced in a study of radiotherapy plus CTLA-4 blockade in lung cancer. The repertoire was sequenced with immunoSEQ multiplex PCR; TCRdb's copy has only in-frame clones and lacks some. The sample holds 85,000 to 100,000 clones; about 87% are singletons and the top ten take 16%. The material was peripheral blood, obtained from a patient treated with radiotherapy plus ipilimumab. These receptor sequences come from a human donor with non-small cell lung cancer that progressed on radiotherapy plus ipilimumab. Each CDR3 is given with its conserved first and last residue. Each record gives: J gene, V gene, CDR3 length, D gene, CDR3 protein. D genes are given only for firm matches.

>TRBJ2-3|TRBV5-6|15|.
CASSLGAGSTDTQYF
>TRBJ2-2|TRBV7-9|12|.
CASSLNTGELFF
>TRBJ2-7|TRBV7-3|14|.
CASSPEIQYYEQYF
>TRBJ2-1|TRBV19|16|.
CASSIVHRLIYNEQFF
>TRBJ2-3|TRBV5-1|13|.
CASILVGSLSQYF
>TRBJ1-4|TRBV5-1|15|.
CASSTSTVANEKLFF
>TRBJ1-2|TRBV28|11|.
CASSARVGYTF
>TRBJ2-1|TRBV5-3|19|.
CARSLGRGRSTRTYNEQFF
>TRBJ1-1|TRBV29-1|13|.
CSVGSGAHTEAFF
>TRBJ2-3|TRBV27|15|TRBD2
CASSSLAGLIDTQYF
>TRBJ2-3|TRBV5-4|14|.
CASSRQSGTDTQYF
>TRBJ2-1|TRBV5-1|14|TRBD2
CASSFPGRDNEQFF
>TRBJ2-7|TRBV6-1|15|.
CASRDLGPKIYEQYF
>TRBJ1-6|TRBV6-9|17|.
CASSYRKYRTDNSPLHF
>TRBJ2-1|TRBV19|15|.
CASSITVRGDNEQFF
>TRBJ1-2|TRBV5-4|14|.
CASSLDRESYGYTF
>TRBJ1-5|TRBV5-1|16|.
CASSLEPRVSNQPQHF
>TRBJ2-6|TRBV5-1|15|.
CASSLSHSGANVLTF
>TRBJ2-7|TRBV7-9|15|.
CASSEKIGTDIEQYF
>TRBJ1-2|TRBV10-3|14|TRBD1
CAISLDRGPSGYTF
>TRBJ1-5|TRBV5-1|14|TRBD1
CASSAGQFGEPQHF
>TRBJ1-1|TRBV27|14|TRBD1
CASKAGGLGTEAFF
>TRBJ2-7|TRBV10-3|15|.
CAIAPTGSPAYEQYF
>TRBJ2-5|TRBV28|13|.
CASSSTRKETQYF
>TRBJ2-3|TRBV7-2|15|.
CASSLGRVYSRTQYF